A single sample is the source of the 13 T cell receptor beta chains below, sequenced in a study of blood T cell repertoires in COVID-19. Sequenced by immunoSEQ multiplex PCR; TCRdb stores in-frame clones only, minus some. The sample includes some 230,000 clones, 80% to 90% of them seen just once. Sequenced material: PBMCs or T cells enriched from blood (not recorded which). All receptors derive from a woman under 30 in a cohort exposed to, infected with or recovered from COVID-19 (not recorded which).

The J gene is TRBJ1-1, the V gene TRBV7-2; D is undetermined. The germline V and J ends were trimmed by 1 base and 6 bases, with 9 bases remaining between them. CDR3 size: 13 residues. Germline assignment: CDR1 SGHTA and CDR2 FQGNSA. The CDR3 region is CASSLVSVPEAFF. The DNA of the CDR3 is TGTGCCAGCAGCTTAGTGAGTGTCCCTGAAGCTTTCTTT. Together with reference TRBV7-2 and TRBJ1-1, the CDR3 gives the full variable domain: GAGVSQSPSNKVTEKGKDVELRCDPISGHTALYWYRQSLGQGLEFLIYFQGNSAPDKSGLPSDRFSAERTGGSVSTLTIQRTQQEDSAVYLCASSLVSVPEAFFGQGTRLTVV.

The chain couples TRBV7-9 to TRBJ1-2; D is undetermined. Deletions cut 1 base from V and 6 bases from J, with 18 bases between. Germline V CDR1 and CDR2: SEHNR, FQNEAQ (reference sequence). The CDR3 loop spans 16 amino acids. The CDR3 reads CASSLDNASMEDGYTF. Written as DNA, the CDR3 is TGTGCCAGCAGCTTAGATAACGCGTCGATGGAGGATGGCTACACCTTC.

The V and J genes are TRBV7-9 and TRBJ1-2; TRBD1 aligns across 8 bases. Germline V gene lookup returns CDR1 SEHNR and CDR2 FQNEAQ (reference sequence). The CDR3 covers 13 residues. With 1 base clipped from V and 8 bases from J, the junction kept 3 bases outside the gene matches. The CDR3 sequence is CASSLGTGFGYTF. The CDR3 DNA sequence: TGTGCCAGCAGCTTAGGGACAGGGTTCGGCTACACCTTC.

The chain carries TRBV21-1 and TRBJ1-1; the D segment call TRBD1 is taken from the table without a DNA check. TRBV21-1 is a pseudogene locus. CDR3 length: 15 amino acids. CDR3 bases: TGTGCCAGCAGCTTTCGGGGACAGGGGGGTACTGAAGCTTTCTTT. This encodes CASSFRGQGGTEAFF.

The V gene is TRBV5-4, the J gene TRBJ1-4; tentatively, D is TRBD1 (5 bases). Between the trimmed V and J ends, which lost 3 bases and 8 bases, there was a span of 14 bases. The CDR3 totals 14 residues. Germline CDR1 reads SGHNT; CDR2 reads YYREEE (reference sequence). The CDR3 DNA reads as TGTGCCAGCAGCTCTGGACAAGACCGCGAAAAACTGTTTTTT. Its protein is CASSSGQDREKLFF.

The chain's CDR3 is CASSFDRDSEAFF. The CDR3 DNA follows: TGTGCCAGCAGTTTTGACCGGGACAGTGAAGCTTTCTTT. The chain uses TRBV27 and TRBJ1-1, with TRBD1 matching 7 bases. CDR1 is MNHEY and CDR2 is SMNVEV in the germline V gene (reference sequence). There are 13 residues in the CDR3. Unmatched junction bases numbered 5, after V lost 3 bases and J lost 7 bases.

The V call is TRBV10-3, the J call TRBJ1-5; D not certain. CDR3 length: 15 amino acids. Germline V lookup: CDR1 ENHRY, CDR2 SYGVKD. Deletions cut 2 bases from V and 0 bases from J, with 8 bases between. The CDR3 loop is CAISETAISNQPQHF. The CDR3 DNA reads TGTGCCATCAGTGAGACAGCAATTAGCAATCAGCCCCAGCATTTT.

The rearrangement joins TRBV6-5 to TRBJ2-7; TRBD1 matches at 8 bases. V shed 6 bases and J 0 bases; nucleotides not matched to a gene: 4. CDR3 length: 14 residues. Germline V lookup: CDR1 MNHEY, CDR2 SVGAGI. The CDR3, as DNA: TGTGCCAGCAGCCCGGGACAGGTCTCCTACGAGCAGTACTTC. Its translation is CASSPGQVSYEQYF.

The gene calls are TRBV11-2 and TRBJ2-5; 8 nucleotides match TRBD1. Trimming cost V 8 bases and J 7 bases; bases outside gene matches: 15. The CDR3 sequence is 15 residues long. Germline CDR1 is SGHAT and CDR2 is FQNNGV. Here the CDR3 reads CASHRGQAIIGTQYF. The CDR3 DNA sequence: TGTGCCAGCCACCGGGGACAGGCGATTATCGGGACCCAGTACTTC.

This chain uses TRBV27 with TRBJ2-3, with TRBD2 matching 9 bases. The CDR3 is 20 residues long. Germline trimming cut 1 base from V and 2 bases from J; bases unmatched to any gene: 16. CDR1 and CDR2 (germline): MNHEY, SMNVEV (reference sequence). CDR3 nucleotides: TGTGCCAGCAGTTTATGGGGCGGGGGGGCCCCCCCTGGGGCCACAGATACGCAGTATTTT. This encodes CASSLWGGGAPPGATDTQYF.

The gene calls are TRBV7-9 and TRBJ2-4; 7 nucleotides align to TRBD2. This CDR3 region has 16 residues. Unmatched junction bases numbered 9, after V lost 5 bases and J lost 2 bases. CDR1 is SEHNR and CDR2 is FQNEAQ in the germline V gene (reference sequence). The CDR3: CASSPAGEGSKNIQYF. The CDR3 DNA follows: TGTGCCAGCAGCCCCGCGGGGGAAGGGTCCAAAAACATTCAGTACTTC.

The chain links TRBV3-1 (or the pseudogene TRBV3-2) to TRBJ1-2; TRBD1 might be the D (6 bases). Germline-derived CDR1 and CDR2 are LGHDT and YNNKEL (reference sequence). CDR3 length: 14 amino acids. V lost 2 bases and J lost 7, with 14 bases in between. The CDR3 protein is CASSQTGNRGGYTF. The DNA of the CDR3 is TGTGCCAGCAGCCAAACAGGGAATAGGGGTGGCTACACCTTC.

The gene calls are TRBV5-6 and TRBJ2-7; TRBD2 matches 16 bases. J was trimmed by 5 bases and V by 3 bases; bases with no gene match: 8. This CDR3 is 17 amino acids long. Germline V gene sequence: CDR1 SGHDT, CDR2 YYEEEE. The CDR3 sequence is CASSSSQGLAGGDEQYF. CDR3 nucleotide sequence: TGTGCCAGCAGCTCCTCACAGGGACTAGCGGGAGGGGACGAGCAGTACTTC.